Below are 5 T cell receptor beta chains sequenced from a single sample in a study of cytomegalovirus exposure and HLA in healthy donors. Libraries were prepared by immunoSEQ multiplex PCR; TCRdb keeps only in-frame clonotypes and omits some of them. Among approximately 240,000 clones listed, 80% to 95% were seen once. Sequencing input: PBMCs. The receptors come from a woman under 30 in good health and CMV-seronegative.

The chain is built from TRBV5-1 and TRBJ2-3, with 12 bases matching TRBD2. The CDR3 has 16 amino acids. The germline CDR1 and CDR2 sequences are SGHRS and YFSETQ. The V segment lost 3 bases and the J segment 5 bases; nucleotides outside the gene matches: 7. The CDR3 sequence is CASSSLAGGTRDTQYF. Here the CDR3 DNA reads TGCGCCAGCAGCTCTCTAGCGGGAGGGACAAGAGATACGCAGTATTTT.

The gene calls are TRBV18 and TRBJ2-3; 8 positions match TRBD2. J was trimmed by 4 bases and V by 5 bases; bases with no gene match: 14. Per the germline V gene, CDR1 is KGHSH and CDR2 is LQKENI. The CDR3 length is 17 residues. In nucleotides, the CDR3 is TGTGCCAGCTCAAGAACCTCCATCGGGAGGGCCCCAGATACGCAGTATTTT. Translating it yields CASSRTSIGRAPDTQYF. The entire variable domain, with the rest obtained from reference TRBV18 and TRBJ2-3, is as follows: NAGVMQNPRHLVRRRGQEARLRCSPMKGHSHVYWYRQLPEEGLKFMVYLQKENIIDESGMPKERFSAEFPKEGPSILRIQQVVRGDSAAYFCASSRTSIGRAPDTQYFGPGTRLTVL.

This clone appeared a single time. This sample also contains other DNA sequences that code for the same CDR3. This sequence joins TRBV15 and TRBJ1-1, with D possibly being TRBD1 (6 bases). CDR1 and CDR2 (germline): LNHNV, YYDKDF (reference sequence). V lost 1 base and J lost 1, with 7 bases in between. This CDR3 region has 14 residues. CDR3 nucleotide sequence: TGTGCCACCAGCAGAGTAGGGGGGAACACTGAAGCTTTCTTT. This gives the protein CATSRVGGNTEAFF.

CDR3 sequence (DNA): TGTGCCTGGAGTGAAGCGGCTTGGGAAAAACTGTTTTTT. This codes for CAWSEAAWEKLFF. The chain combines TRBV30 with TRBJ1-4; D unresolved. V lost 1 base and J 8 bases, leaving 11 bases between the germline ends. CDR3 length: 13 amino acids. Germline V CDR1 and CDR2: GTSNPN, SVGIG (reference sequence).

The V call is TRBV2, the J call TRBJ1-1; D perhaps matches TRBD1 (5 bases). The germline V gene has CDR1 SNHLY and CDR2 FYNNEI. Trimming pared 7 bases from V and 4 bases from J, leaving 13 bases between. CDR3 length: 13 residues. Here the CDR3 DNA reads TGTGCCAGCATGCCAGGGAGGGTCACTGAAGCTTTCTTT. The encoded protein is CASMPGRVTEAFF.